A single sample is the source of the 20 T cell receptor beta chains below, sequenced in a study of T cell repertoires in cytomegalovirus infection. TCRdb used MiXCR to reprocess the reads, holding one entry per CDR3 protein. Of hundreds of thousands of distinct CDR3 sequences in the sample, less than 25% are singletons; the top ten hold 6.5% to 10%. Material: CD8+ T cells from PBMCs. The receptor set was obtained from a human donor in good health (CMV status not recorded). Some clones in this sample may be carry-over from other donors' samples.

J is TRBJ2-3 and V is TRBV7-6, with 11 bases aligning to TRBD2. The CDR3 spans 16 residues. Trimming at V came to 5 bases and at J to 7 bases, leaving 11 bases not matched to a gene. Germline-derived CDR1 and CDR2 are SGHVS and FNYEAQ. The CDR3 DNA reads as TGTGCCAGCAGCCTCCAACTAGCGGGGGCCCAGAATACGCAGTATTTT. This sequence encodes CASSLQLAGAQNTQYF.

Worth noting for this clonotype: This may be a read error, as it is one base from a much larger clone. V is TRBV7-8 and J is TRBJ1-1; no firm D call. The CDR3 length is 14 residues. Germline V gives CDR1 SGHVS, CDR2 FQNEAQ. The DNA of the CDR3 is TGTACCAGCAGCTTAGATCGCAGGAGGGATGAAGCTTTCTTT. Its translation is CTSSLDRRRDEAFF.

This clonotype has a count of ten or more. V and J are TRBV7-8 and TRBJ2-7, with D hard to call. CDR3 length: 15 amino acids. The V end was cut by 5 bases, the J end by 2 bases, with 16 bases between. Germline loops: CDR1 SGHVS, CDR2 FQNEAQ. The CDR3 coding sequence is TGTGCCAGCAGCCCCACCGGCAGGTCCCCCTACGAGCAGTACGTC. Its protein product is CASSPTGRSPYEQYV.

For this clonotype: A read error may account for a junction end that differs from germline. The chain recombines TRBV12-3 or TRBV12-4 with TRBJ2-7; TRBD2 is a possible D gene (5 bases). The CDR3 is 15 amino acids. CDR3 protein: CASCFNSVSSYEQYF. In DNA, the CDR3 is TGTGCCAGCTGTTTTAATAGCGTAAGCTCCTACGAGCAGTACTTC.

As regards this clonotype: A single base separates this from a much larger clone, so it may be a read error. CDR3 in DNA: TGTGTCAGCAGCTATCTCGGGGGGGCGATTTCAGATGAGCAGTTCTTC. This codes for CVSSYLGGAISDEQFF. V gene TRBV7-6 combines with J gene TRBJ2-1; 8 bases line up with TRBD2. Germline assignment: CDR1 SGHVS and CDR2 FNYEAQ. This CDR3 is built from 16 residues.

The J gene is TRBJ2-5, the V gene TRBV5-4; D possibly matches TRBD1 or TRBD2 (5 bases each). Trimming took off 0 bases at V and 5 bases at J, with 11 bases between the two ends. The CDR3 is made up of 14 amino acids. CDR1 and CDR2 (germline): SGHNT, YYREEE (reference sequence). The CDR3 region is CASSLEGWGETQYF. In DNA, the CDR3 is TGTGCCAGCAGCTTGGAAGGCTGGGGGGAGACCCAGTACTTC. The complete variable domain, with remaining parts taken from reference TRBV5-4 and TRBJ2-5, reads ETGVTQSPTHLIKTRGQQVTLRCSSQSGHNTVSWYQQALGQGPQFIFQYYREEENGRGNFPPRFSGLQFPNYSSELNVNALELDDSALYLCASSLEGWGETQYFGPGTRLLVL.

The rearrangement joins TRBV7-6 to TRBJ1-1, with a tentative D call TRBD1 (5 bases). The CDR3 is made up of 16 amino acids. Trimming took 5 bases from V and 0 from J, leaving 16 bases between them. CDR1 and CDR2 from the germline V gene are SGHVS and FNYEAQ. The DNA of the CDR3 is TGTGCCAGCAGCCTAGACAGTTTTCCCATGAACACTGAAGCTTTCTTT. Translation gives CASSLDSFPMNTEAFF.

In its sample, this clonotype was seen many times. In nucleotides, the CDR3 is TGTGCCAGCAGCCCTCAAGAGGGGACTCGGAGCTCCTACGAGCAGTACTTC. Residues: CASSPQEGTRSSYEQYF. This sequence joins TRBV14 and TRBJ2-7; TRBD2 is a possible D gene (6 bases). Germline values: CDR1 SGHDN, CDR2 FVKESK. V was pared by 4 bases and J by 0 bases, with 19 bases between. The CDR3 is 17 amino acids.

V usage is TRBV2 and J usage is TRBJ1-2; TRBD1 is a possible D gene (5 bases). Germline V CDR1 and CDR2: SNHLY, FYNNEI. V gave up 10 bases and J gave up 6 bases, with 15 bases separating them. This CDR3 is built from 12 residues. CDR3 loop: CANPGGMDGYTF. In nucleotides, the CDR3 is TGTGCCAACCCTGGGGGAATGGATGGCTACACCTTC.

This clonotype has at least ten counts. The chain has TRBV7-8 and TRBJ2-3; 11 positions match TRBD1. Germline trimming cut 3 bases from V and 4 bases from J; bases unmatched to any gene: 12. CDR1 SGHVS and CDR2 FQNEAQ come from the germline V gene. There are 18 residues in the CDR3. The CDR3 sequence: CASSFVRMGQGGPDTQYF. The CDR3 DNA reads TGTGCCAGCAGCTTTGTCCGTATGGGACAGGGGGGTCCAGATACGCAGTATTTT.

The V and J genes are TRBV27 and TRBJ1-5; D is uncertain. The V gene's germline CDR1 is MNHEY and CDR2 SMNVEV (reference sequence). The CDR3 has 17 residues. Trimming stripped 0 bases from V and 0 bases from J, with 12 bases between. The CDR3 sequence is CASSLSWTAYSNQPQHF. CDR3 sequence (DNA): TGTGCCAGCAGTTTATCCTGGACCGCGTATAGCAATCAGCCCCAGCATTTT.

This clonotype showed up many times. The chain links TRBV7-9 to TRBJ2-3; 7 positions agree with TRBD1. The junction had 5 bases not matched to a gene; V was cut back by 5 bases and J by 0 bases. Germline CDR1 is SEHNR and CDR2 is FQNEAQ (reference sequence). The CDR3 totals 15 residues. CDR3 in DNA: TGTGCCAGCAGCCAGACAGGGTACAGCACAGATACGCAGTATTTT. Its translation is CASSQTGYSTDTQYF.

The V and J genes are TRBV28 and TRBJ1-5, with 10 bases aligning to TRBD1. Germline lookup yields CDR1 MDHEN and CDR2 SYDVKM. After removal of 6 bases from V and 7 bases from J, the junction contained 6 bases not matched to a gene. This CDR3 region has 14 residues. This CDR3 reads CASSWTGGEQPQHF. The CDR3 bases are TGTGCCAGCAGCTGGACAGGGGGTGAGCAGCCCCAGCATTTT.

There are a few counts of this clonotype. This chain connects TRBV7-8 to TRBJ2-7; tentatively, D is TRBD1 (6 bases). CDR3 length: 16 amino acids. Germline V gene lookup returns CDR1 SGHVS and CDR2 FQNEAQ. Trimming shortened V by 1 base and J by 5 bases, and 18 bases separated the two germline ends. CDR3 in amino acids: CASSLVFGRGTDEQYF. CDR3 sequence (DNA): TGTGCCAGCAGCTTAGTATTCGGCAGGGGAACGGACGAGCAGTACTTC.

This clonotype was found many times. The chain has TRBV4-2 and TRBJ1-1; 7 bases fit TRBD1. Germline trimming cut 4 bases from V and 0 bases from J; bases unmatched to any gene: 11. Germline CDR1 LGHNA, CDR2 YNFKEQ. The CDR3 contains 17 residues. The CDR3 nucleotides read TGTGCCAGCAGCCTCGAAGAACAGGGGTTATTGAACACTGAAGCTTTCTTT. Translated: CASSLEEQGLLNTEAFF.

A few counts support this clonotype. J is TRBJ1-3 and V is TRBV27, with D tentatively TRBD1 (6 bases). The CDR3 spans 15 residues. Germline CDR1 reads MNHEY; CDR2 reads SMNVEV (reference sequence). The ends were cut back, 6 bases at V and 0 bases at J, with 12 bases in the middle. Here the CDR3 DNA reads TGTGCCAGCAGACCGACAGGAAGCTCTGGAAACACCATATATTTT. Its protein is CASRPTGSSGNTIYF.

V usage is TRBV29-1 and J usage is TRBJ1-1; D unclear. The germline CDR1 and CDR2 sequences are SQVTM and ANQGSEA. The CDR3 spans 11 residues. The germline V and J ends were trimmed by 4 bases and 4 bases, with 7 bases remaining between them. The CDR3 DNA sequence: TGCAGCGTTGGGCACCTCACTGAAGCTTTCTTT. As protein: CSVGHLTEAFF.

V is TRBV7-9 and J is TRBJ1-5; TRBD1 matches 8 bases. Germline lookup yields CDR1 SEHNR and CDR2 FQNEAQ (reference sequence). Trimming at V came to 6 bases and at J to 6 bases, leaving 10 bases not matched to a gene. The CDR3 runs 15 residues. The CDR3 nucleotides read TGTGCCAGCAGTACGACAGGGGAGTTTAGTCAGCCCCAGCATTTT. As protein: CASSTTGEFSQPQHF.

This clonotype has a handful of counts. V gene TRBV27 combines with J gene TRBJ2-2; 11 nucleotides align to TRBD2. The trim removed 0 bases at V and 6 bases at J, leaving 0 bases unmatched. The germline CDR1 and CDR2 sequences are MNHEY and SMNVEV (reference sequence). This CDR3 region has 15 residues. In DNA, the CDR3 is TGTGCCAGCAGTTTATCGACTAGCGGGGCCGGGGAGCTGTTTTTT. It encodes CASSLSTSGAGELFF.

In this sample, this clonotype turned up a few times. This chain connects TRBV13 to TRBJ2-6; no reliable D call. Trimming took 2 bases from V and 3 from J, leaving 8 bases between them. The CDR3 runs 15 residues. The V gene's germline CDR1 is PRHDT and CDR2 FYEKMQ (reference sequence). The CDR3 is CASSLSGFGANVLTF. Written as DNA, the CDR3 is TGTGCCAGCAGCTTATCCGGGTTTGGGGCCAACGTCCTGACTTTC.